The clone carrying this TCR beta chain was picked up a small number of times. The antigen is undetermined. Treatment described: roughly 11-day PBMC culture with coronavirus spike peptide pools or control peptides (ViraFEST assay). The sample belongs to a study of vaccination and CD4 T cells after COVID-19. Study overall: The BNT162b2 or mRNA-1273 vaccine was given to participants in two doses.

CD4+ T cells that had been cultured provided DNA sequenced with the Oncomine TCR Beta short-read assay. TCRdb re-called the PCR reads with MiXCR, one entry per CDR3 protein. The sample has 15,000 to 20,000 distinct CDR3 sequences, 45% to 65% seen once; the top ten hold about 9.4%. The CDR3 has 14 amino acids. Trimming left V 2 bases short and J 0 bases short, with 6 bases between. Per the germline V gene, CDR1 is KGHDR and CDR2 is SFDVKD. The clonotype comes from a human donor who had recovered from COVID-19. The sample consisted of CD4+ T cells from blood, cultured in vitro, taken before SARS-CoV-2 vaccination. The V gene is TRBV24-1, the J gene TRBJ1-2; D ambiguous. The CDR3 is CATSDWDTNYGYTF. As DNA, the CDR3 is TGTGCCACCAGTGATTGGGATACTAACTATGGCTACACCTTC.